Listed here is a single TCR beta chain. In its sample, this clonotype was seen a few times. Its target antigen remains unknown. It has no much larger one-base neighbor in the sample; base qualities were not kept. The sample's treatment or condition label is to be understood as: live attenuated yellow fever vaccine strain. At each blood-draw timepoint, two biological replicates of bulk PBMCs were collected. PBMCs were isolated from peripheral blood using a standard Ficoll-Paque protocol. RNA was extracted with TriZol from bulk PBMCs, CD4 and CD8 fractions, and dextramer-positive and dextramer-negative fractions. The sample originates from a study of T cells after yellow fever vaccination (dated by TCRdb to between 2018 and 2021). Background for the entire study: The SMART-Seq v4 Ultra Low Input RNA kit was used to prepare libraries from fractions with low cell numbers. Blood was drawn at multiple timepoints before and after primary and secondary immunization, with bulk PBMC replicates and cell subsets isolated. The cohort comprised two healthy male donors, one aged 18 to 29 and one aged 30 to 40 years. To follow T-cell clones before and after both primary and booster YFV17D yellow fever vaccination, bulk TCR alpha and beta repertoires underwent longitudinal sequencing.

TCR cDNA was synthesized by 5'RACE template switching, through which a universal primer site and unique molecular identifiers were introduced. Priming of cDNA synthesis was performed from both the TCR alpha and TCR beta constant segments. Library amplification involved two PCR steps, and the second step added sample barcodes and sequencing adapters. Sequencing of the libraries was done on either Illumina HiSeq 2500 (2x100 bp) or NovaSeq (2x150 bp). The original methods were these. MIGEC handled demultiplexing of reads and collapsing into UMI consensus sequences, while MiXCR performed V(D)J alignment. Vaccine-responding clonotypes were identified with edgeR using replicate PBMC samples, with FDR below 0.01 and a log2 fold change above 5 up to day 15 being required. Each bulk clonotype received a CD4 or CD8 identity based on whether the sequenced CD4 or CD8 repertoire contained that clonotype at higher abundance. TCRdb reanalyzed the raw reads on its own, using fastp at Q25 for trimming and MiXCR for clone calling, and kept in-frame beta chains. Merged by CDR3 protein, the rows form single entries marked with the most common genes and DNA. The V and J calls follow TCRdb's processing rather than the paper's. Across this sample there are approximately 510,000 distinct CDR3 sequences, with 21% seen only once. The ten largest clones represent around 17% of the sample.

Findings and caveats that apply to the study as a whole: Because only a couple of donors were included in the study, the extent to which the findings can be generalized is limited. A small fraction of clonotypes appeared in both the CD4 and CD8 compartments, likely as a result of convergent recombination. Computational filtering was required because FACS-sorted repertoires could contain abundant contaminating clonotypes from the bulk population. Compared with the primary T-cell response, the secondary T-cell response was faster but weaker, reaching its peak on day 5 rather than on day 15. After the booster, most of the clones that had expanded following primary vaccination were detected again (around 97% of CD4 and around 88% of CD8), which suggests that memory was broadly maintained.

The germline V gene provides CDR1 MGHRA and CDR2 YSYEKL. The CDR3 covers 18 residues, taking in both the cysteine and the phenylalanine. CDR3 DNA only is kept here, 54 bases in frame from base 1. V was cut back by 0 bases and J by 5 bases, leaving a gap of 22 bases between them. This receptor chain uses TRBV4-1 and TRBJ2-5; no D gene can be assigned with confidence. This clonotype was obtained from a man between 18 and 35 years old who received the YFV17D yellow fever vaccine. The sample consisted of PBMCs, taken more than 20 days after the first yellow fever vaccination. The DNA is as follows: TGCGCCAGCAGCCAAGATTCGGCCCCCCCCGTCCTAGGGGAGACCCAGTACTTC. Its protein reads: CASSQDSAPPVLGETQYF.